This TCR beta chain came from a study of blood T cell repertoires in COVID-19. Methods used by the authors: Reference gene primers were amplified, and this amplification served to estimate nucleated cell counts. Assay used: immunoSEQ multiplex PCR; TCRdb lists only in-frame clones, some missing. V and J calls and clone size are given by that table; D and trimming were obtained from the DNA. The table shows roughly 80,000 clones, with 84% occurring only once. Losses at the gene ends were 6 bases for V and 3 bases for J; bases not matched to a gene: 9. CDR1 is LGHNT and CDR2 is FRNRAP in the germline V gene. The CDR3 runs to 16 residues.

The sequenced sample consisted of peripheral blood. V usage is TRBV12-5 and J usage is TRBJ1-4; 8 bases match TRBD1. The sequence came from a man between 50 and 59 years old with acute or convalescent COVID-19. For the CDR3, the DNA is TGTGCTAGTGGATCCGGACAGGGTGTCGCTAATGAAAAACTGTTTTTT. Its protein product is CASGSGQGVANEKLFF.